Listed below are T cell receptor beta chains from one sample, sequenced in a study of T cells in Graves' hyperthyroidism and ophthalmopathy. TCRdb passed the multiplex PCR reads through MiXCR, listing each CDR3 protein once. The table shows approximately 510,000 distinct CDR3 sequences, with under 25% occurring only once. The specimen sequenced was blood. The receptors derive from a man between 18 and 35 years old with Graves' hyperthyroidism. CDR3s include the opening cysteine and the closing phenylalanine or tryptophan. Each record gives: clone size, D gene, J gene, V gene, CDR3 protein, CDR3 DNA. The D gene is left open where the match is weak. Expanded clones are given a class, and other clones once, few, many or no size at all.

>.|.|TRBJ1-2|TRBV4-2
CASSQDRLRSEYGYTF
TGTGCCAGCAGCCAAGACCGCTTACGTAGTGAATATGGCTACACCTTC
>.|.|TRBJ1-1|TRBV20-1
CSARDSIGRSWMNTEAFF
TGCAGTGCTAGAGATAGCATCGGCAGATCCTGGATGAACACTGAAGCTTTCTTT
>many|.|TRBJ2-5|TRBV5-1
CASSPPPGGETQYF
TGCGCCAGCAGCCCTCCGCCCGGTGGGGAGACCCAGTACTTC
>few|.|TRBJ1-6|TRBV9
CASSVEGSGSPLHF
TGTGCCAGCAGCGTAGAGGGTTCTGGTTCACCCCTCCACTTT
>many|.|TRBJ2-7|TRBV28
CASTPAVLGEQYF
TGTGCCAGCACCCCGGCGGTTCTGGGCGAGCAGTACTTC
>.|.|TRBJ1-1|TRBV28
CASKGGSDTEAFF
TGTGCCAGCAAGGGGGGATCGGACACTGAAGCTTTCTTT
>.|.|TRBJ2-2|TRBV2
CASRWEAGTGELFF
TGTGCCAGCCGGTGGGAGGCGGGCACCGGGGAGCTGTTTTTT
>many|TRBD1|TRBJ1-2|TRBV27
CASSLSQGAYYGYTF
TGTGCCAGCAGTTTATCACAGGGGGCGTACTATGGCTACACCTTC
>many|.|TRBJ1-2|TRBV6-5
CASSSGREVDYGYTF
TGTGCCAGCAGTTCTGGCAGGGAAGTCGACTATGGCTACACCTTC
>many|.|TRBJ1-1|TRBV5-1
CASRIRGVNEAFF
TGCGCCAGCAGAATAAGGGGCGTTAATGAAGCTTTCTTT
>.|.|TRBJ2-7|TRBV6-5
CASSSSDGISYEQYF
TGTGCCAGCAGTTCAAGCGACGGAATCTCCTACGAGCAGTACTTC
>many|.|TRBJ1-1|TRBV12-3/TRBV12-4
CASSYTRDTEAFF
TGTGCCAGCAGTTATACGCGAGACACTGAAGCTTTCTTT
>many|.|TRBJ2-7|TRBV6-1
CASSEVLQGPYEQYF
TGTGCCAGCAGTGAAGTTTTACAGGGACCCTACGAGCAGTACTTC
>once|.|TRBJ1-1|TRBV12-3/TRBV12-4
CASTPGDRGAFF
TGTGCCAGCACCCCCGGAGATCGCGGGGCTTTCTTT
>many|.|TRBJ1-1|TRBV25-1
CASSEYKGLNTEAFF
TGTGCCAGCAGTGAATATAAGGGTTTGAACACTGAAGCTTTCTTT
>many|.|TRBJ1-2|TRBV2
CASSLMGRINYGYTF
TGTGCCAGCAGTCTGATGGGACGGATTAACTATGGCTACACCTTC
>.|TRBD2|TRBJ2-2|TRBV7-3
CASSQNSGTNTGELSF
TGTGCCAGCAGCCAGAATAGCGGGACGAACACCGGGGAGCTGTCTTTT